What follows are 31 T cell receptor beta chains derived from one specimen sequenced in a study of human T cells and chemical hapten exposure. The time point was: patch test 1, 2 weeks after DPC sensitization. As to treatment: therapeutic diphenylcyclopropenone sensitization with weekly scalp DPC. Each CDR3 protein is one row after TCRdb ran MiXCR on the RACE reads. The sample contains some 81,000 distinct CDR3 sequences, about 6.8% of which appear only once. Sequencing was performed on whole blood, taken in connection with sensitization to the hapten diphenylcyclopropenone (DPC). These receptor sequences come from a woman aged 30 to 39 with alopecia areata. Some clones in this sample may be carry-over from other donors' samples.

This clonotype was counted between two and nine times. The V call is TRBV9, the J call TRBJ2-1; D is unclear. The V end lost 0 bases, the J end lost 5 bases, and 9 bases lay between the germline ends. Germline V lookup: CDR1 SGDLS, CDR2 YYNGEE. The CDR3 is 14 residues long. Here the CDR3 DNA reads TGTGCCAGCAGCGTAGAGTTAGAAAACAATGAGCAGTTCTTC. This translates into CASSVELENNEQFF. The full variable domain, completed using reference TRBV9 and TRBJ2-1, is DSGVTQTPKHLITATGQRVTLRCSPRSGDLSVYWYQQSLDQGLQFLIQYYNGEERAKGNILERFSAQQFPDLHSELNLSSLELGDSALYFCASSVELENNEQFFGPGTRLTVL.

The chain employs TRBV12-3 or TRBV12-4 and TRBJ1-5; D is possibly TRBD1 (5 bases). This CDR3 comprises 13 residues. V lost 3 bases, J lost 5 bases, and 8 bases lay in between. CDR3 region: CASSLPGYQPQHF. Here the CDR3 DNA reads TGTGCCAGCAGTTTGCCAGGGTATCAGCCCCAGCATTTT.

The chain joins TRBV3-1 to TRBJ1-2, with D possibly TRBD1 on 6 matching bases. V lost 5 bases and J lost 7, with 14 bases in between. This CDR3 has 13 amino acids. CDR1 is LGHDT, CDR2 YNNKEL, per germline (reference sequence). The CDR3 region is CASSYTGIGGYTF. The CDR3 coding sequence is TGTGCCAGCAGCTACACAGGGATTGGTGGCTACACCTTC.

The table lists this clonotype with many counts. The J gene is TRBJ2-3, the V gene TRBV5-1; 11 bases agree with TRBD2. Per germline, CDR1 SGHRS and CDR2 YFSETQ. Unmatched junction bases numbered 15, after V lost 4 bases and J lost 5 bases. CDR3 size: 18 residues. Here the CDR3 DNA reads TGCGCCAGCAGCCCATTGACTAGCGGGGCCTACGGGGGAGATACGCAGTATTTT. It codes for CASSPLTSGAYGGDTQYF.

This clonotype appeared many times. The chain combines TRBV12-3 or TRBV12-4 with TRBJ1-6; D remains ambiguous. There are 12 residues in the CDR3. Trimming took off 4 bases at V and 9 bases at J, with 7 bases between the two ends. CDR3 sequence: CASSSKGSPLHF. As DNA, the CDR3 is TGTGCCAGCAGTTCGAAGGGTTCACCCCTCCACTTT.

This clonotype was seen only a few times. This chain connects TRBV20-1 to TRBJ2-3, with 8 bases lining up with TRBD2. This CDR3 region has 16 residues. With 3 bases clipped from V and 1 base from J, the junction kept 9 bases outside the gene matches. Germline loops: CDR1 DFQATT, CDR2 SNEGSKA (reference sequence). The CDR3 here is CSASWALAGGTDTQYF. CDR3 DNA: TGCAGTGCTAGTTGGGCGCTAGCGGGTGGCACAGATACGCAGTATTTT.

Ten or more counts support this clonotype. In DNA, the CDR3 is TGTGCCGGACGGGAAGCGGGGGGATCAGATACGCAGTATTTT. Translating it yields CAGREAGGSDTQYF. The rearrangement links TRBV6-6 to TRBJ2-3; TRBD2 agrees at 9 bases. The J segment lost 4 bases and the V segment lost 11 bases, leaving 10 bases of the junction unmatched. Germline CDR1 is MNHNY and CDR2 is SVGAGI (reference sequence). The CDR3 is 14 residues long.

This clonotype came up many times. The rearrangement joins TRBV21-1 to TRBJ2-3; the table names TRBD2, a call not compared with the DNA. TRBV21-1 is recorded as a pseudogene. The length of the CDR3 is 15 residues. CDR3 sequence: CASSNLAGGPDTQYF. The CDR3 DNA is TGTGCCAGCAGCAATCTAGCGGGGGGGCCCGATACGCAGTATTTT.

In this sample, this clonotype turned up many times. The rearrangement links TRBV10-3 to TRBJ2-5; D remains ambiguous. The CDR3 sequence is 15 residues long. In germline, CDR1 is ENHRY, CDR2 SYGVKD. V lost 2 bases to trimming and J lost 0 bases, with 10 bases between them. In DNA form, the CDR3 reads TGTGCCATCAGTGAGGCCGATACGGACCAAGAGACCCAGTACTTC. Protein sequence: CAISEADTDQETQYF.

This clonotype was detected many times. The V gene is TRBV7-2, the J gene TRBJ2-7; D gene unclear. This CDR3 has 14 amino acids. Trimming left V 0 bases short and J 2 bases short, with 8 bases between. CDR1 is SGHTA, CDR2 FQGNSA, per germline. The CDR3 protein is CASSLALIAYEQYF. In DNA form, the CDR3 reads TGTGCCAGCAGCTTAGCCCTTATAGCCTACGAGCAGTACTTC.

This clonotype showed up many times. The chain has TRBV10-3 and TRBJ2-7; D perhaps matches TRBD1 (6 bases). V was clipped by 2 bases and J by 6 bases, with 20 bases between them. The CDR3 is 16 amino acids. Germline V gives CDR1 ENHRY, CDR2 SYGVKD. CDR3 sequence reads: CAISERGTRDSSEQYF. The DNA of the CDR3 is TGTGCCATCAGTGAGAGGGGGACGAGAGACAGCTCCGAGCAGTACTTC.

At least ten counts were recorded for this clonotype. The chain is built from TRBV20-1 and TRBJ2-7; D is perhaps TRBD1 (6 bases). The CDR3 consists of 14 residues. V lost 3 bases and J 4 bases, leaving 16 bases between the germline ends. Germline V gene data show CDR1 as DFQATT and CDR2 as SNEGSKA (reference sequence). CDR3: CSASGQSLVYEQYF. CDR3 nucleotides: TGCAGTGCTAGCGGACAGTCTTTGGTATACGAGCAGTACTTC.

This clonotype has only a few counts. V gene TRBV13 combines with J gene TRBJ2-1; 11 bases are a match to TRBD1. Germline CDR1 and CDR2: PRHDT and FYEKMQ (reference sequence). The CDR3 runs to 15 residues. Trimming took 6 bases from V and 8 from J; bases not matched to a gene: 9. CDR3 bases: TGTGCCAGCAGTACACCGGGACAGGGGGTTTATGAGCAGTTCTTC. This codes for CASSTPGQGVYEQFF.

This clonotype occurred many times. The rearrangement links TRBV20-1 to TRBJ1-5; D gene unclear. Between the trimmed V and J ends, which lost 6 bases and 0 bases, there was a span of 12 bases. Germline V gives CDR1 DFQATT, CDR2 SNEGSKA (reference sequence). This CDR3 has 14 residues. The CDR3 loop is CSAKQTYSNQPQHF. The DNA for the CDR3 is TGCAGTGCCAAACAAACCTATAGCAATCAGCCCCAGCATTTT.

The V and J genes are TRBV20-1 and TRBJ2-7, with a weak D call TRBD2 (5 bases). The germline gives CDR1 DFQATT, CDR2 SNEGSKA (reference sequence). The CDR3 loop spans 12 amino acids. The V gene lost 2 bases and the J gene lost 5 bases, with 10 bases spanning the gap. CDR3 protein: CSARRVSDEQYF. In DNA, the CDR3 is TGCAGTGCTAGACGGGTTAGCGACGAGCAGTACTTC.

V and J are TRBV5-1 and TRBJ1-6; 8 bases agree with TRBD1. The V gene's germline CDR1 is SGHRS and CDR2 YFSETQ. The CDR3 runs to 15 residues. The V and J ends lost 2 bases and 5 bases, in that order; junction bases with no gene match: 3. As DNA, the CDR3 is TGCGCCAGCAGCTTAAGGACAGGGAATAATTCACCCCTCCACTTT. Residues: CASSLRTGNNSPLHF. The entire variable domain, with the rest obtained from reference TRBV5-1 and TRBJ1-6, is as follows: KAGVTQTPRYLIKTRGQQVTLSCSPISGHRSVSWYQQTPGQGLQFLFEYFSETQRNKGNFPGRFSGRQFSNSRSEMNVSTLELGDSALYLCASSLRTGNNSPLHFGNGTRLTVT.

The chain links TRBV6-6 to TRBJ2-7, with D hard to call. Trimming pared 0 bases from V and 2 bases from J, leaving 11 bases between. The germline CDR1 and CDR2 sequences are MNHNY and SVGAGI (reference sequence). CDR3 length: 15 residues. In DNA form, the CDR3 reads TGTGCCAGCAGTTACTCGCCCAATAAGACCTACGAGCAGTACTTC. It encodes CASSYSPNKTYEQYF.

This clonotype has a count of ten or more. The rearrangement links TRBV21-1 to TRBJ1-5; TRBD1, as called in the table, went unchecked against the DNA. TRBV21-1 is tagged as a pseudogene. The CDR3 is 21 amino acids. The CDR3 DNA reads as TGTGCCAGCAGCACTTATTTTGATCGGGACAGGTCGCCCTTTGGCAATCAGCCCCAGCATTTT. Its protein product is CASSTYFDRDRSPFGNQPQHF.

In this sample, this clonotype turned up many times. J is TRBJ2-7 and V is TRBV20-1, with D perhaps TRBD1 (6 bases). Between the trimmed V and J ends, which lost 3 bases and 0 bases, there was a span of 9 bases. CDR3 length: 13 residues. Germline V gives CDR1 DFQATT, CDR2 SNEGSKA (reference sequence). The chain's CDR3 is CSASDRSSYEQYF. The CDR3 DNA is TGCAGTGCTAGCGACAGGTCCTCCTACGAGCAGTACTTC.

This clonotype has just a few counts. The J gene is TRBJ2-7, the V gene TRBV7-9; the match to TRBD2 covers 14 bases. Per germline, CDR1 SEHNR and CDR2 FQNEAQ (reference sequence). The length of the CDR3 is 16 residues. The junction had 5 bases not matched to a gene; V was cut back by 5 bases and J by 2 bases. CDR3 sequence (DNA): TGTGCCAGCAGCCAACAGACTAGCGGGGGGGCCTACGAGCAGTACTTC. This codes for CASSQQTSGGAYEQYF.

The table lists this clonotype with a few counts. DNA for the CDR3: TGTGCCAGCAGCTATACTAGCTCCGAGCAGTACTTC. Translating it yields CASSYTSSEQYF. This chain links TRBV11-2 with TRBJ2-7, with D possibly being TRBD2 (6 bases). V lost 4 bases and J lost 6, with 10 bases in between. This CDR3 has 12 amino acids. Germline lookup yields CDR1 SGHAT and CDR2 FQNNGV.

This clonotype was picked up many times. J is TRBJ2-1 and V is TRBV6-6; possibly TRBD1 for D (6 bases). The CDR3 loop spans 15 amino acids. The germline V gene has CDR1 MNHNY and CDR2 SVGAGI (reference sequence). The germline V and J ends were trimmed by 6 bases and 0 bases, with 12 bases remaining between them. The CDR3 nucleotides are TGTGCCAGCAGCCTCAGGGGTTTCTCCTACAATGAGCAGTTCTTC. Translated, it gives CASSLRGFSYNEQFF.

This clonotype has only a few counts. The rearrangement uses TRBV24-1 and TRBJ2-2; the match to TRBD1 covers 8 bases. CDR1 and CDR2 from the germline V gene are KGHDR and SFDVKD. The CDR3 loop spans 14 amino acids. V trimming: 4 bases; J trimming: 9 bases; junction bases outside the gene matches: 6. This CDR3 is CATSDRTGKRELFF. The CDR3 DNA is TGTGCCACCAGTGACCGGACAGGGAAGCGGGAGCTGTTTTTT.

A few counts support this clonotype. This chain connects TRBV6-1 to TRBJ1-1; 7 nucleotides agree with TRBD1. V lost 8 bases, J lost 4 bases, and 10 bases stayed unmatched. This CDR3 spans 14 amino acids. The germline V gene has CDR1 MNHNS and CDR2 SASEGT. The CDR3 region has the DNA TGTGCCAGCGGGGAAGGGGGCTCGGGCACTGAAGCTTTCTTT. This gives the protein CASGEGGSGTEAFF.

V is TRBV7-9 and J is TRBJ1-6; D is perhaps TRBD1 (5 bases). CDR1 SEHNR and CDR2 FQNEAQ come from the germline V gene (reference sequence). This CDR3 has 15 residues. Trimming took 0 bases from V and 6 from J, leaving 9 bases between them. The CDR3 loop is CASSLARGSNSPLHF. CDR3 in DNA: TGTGCCAGCAGCTTAGCGCGGGGGAGTAATTCACCCCTCCACTTT.

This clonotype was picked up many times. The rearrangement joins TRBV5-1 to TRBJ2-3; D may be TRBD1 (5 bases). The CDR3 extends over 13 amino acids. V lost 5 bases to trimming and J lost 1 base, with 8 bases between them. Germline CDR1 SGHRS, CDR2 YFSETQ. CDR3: CASSQGGTDTQYF. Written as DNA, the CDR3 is TGCGCCAGCAGTCAAGGGGGCACAGATACGCAGTATTTT.

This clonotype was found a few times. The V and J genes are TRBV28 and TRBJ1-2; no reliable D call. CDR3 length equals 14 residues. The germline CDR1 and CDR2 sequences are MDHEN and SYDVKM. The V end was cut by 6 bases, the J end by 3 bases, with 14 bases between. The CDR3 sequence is CASSLHFRYYGYTF. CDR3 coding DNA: TGTGCCAGCAGCCTTCATTTTCGCTACTATGGCTACACCTTC.

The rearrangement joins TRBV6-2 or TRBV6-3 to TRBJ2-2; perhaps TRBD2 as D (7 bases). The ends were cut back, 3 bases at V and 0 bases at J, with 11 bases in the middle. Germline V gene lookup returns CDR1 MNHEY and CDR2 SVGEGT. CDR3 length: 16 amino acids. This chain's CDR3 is CASSYLRGPNTGELFF. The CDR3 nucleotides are TGTGCCAGCAGTTATTTGCGGGGGCCGAACACCGGGGAGCTGTTTTTT.

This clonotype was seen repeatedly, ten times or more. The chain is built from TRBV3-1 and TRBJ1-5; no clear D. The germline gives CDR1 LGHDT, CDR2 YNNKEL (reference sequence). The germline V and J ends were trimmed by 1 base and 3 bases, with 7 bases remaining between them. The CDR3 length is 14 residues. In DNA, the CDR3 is TGTGCCAGCAGCCAAGCCTGGGACAATCAGCCCCAGCATTTT. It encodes CASSQAWDNQPQHF.

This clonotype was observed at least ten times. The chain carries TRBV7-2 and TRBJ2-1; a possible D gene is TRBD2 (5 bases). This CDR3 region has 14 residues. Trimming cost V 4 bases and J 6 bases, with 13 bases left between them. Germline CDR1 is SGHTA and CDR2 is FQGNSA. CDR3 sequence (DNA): TGTGCCAGCAGCTATAGCGTGAGGGTCAATGAGCAGTTCTTC. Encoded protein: CASSYSVRVNEQFF.

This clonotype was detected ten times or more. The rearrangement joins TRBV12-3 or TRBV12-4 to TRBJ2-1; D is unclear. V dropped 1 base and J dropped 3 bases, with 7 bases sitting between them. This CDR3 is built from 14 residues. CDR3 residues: CASSLGRYYNEQFF. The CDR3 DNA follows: TGTGCCAGCAGTTTAGGCAGGTACTACAATGAGCAGTTCTTC.